This T cell receptor (beta chain) appears in the sequencing data of a study of cytotoxic CD8 clonotypes in ibrutinib-treated CLL. Clones were read by immunoSEQ multiplex PCR, and TCRdb kept only the in-frame ones, dropping some. Of 150,000 or so clones listed, more than 75% were seen once; the top ten hold around 7.6%. V gave up 10 bases and J gave up 1 base, with 13 bases separating them. Looked up from germline, CDR1 is MNHNY and CDR2 is SVGAGI (reference sequence). The CDR3 has 13 amino acids. V is TRBV6-6 and J is TRBJ1-1; D gene unclear. Sequenced here: PBMCs, sampled after 36 months of ibrutinib treatment. The origin of this receptor is a human donor with chronic lymphocytic leukemia. The CDR3: CATSLVENTEAFF. The CDR3 DNA follows: TGTGCCACCTCCCTCGTCGAGAACACTGAAGCTTTCTTT.